These T cell receptor beta chains were read from a single sample in a study of STAT3 mutations in large granular lymphocyte leukemia. Repertoires were generated with immunoSEQ multiplex PCR, while TCRdb's copy carries only in-frame clones and drops some. Of about 24,000 clones in the sample, 94% were seen once. The sample was peripheral blood mononuclear cells. The receptors were gathered from a man aged 35 to 55 with T-cell large granular lymphocyte leukemia. Some clones in this sample may be carry-over from other donors' samples. Each CDR3 is given without its conserved first and last residue. Rows may omit the clone size; those that give it use once, few, many or a size class.

clone_size	j_call	v_call	cdr3_aa
NA	TRBJ1-1	TRBV7-9	ASSLEGPEAF
NA	TRBJ2-3	TRBV6-5	ASSSSIGYSTDTQY
NA	TRBJ2-2	TRBV6-5	ASSYGGNTGELF
few	TRBJ2-7	TRBV9	ASSVGPDSYEQY
NA	TRBJ2-1	TRBV11-2	ASSLQGDEQF
NA	TRBJ2-7	TRBV7-9	ASSSWDSYEQY
NA	TRBJ1-2	TRBV5-4	ASSLGQGRANYGYT
NA	TRBJ2-7	TRBV5-1	ASSVSYEQY
NA	TRBJ2-5	TRBV4-1	ASSQDMTGWETQY
NA	TRBJ2-5	TRBV14	ASSQDTGRKTQY
once	TRBJ1-1	TRBV10-3	AISETGVNTEAF
NA	TRBJ1-2	TRBV13	ASSLGRGSGRYGYT
once	TRBJ1-1	TRBV7-2	ASSSILSTEAF
NA	TRBJ1-4	TRBV4-1	ASSQSPSGTNEKLF
once	TRBJ2-2	TRBV9	ASSPGTHTGELF
NA	TRBJ2-1	TRBV9	ASSPQGNSYNEQF
NA	TRBJ1-6	TRBV5-5	ASSLDTESPLH
NA	TRBJ2-7	TRBV18	ASSPGVGSYEQY
NA	TRBJ2-2	TRBV5-1	ASSPGDRGTGELF
NA	TRBJ2-1	TRBV5-1	ASSPRGQEQF
NA	TRBJ2-3	TRBV27	ASSSIGGADTQY
NA	TRBJ2-7	TRBV30	AWSRGAGNEQY
NA	TRBJ1-6	TRBV19	ASSIIGQASSYNSPLH
NA	TRBJ2-1	TRBV29-1	SVATSYSPYNEQF
NA	TRBJ1-3	TRBV30	AWSPGAQGNTIY
NA	TRBJ1-1	TRBV18	ASSPGGDTEAF
NA	TRBJ2-2	TRBV27	ASSFGGGAAGELF
NA	TRBJ1-2	TRBV29-1	SVEAPAGGYT
NA	TRBJ1-4	TRBV4-2	ASSQESIAGYEKLF
NA	TRBJ2-5	TRBV7-2	ASRDSLGETQY
NA	TRBJ2-7	TRBV5-4	ASSSSGGADEQY
NA	TRBJ1-6	TRBV7-9	ASSLVTGVQSPLH
NA	TRBJ1-2	TRBV6-6	ASSYGASGYT
NA	TRBJ2-5	TRBV4-3	ASSQGSGAQETQY
NA	TRBJ1-1	TRBV6-5	ASSTGQMNTEAF
NA	TRBJ2-7	TRBV5-1	ASRPTGATYEQY
NA	TRBJ1-1	TRBV7-2	ASSQMAANTEAF
NA	TRBJ2-7	TRBV4-1	ASSLGQEVLEQY
NA	TRBJ1-5	TRBV19	ASSIGGQGGNQPQH
NA	TRBJ1-5	TRBV25-1	ASSESGSLTQH
NA	TRBJ2-3	TRBV30	ASDRGTTDTQY
NA	TRBJ2-7	TRBV12-5	ASGSPPGDRGREGNYEQY
NA	TRBJ2-7	TRBV13	ASSSQKGLAGLYEQY
NA	TRBJ2-2	TRBV5-1	ASSSTSGNTGELF
NA	TRBJ2-1	TRBV7-2	ASSSRRGNEQF
NA	TRBJ1-2	TRBV2	ASSEVGTGGNYGYT